The rows below give T cell receptor beta chains drawn from one sample of a study of spatial heterogeneity in lung cancer. TCRdb reanalysed the 5' RACE reads using MiXCR and keeps one entry per CDR3 protein. The sample lists some 110,000 distinct CDR3 sequences, 12% occurring once. Sequenced here: PBMCs, sampled at follow-up. The receptor set was obtained from a male donor with early-stage non-small cell lung cancer. Both conserved end residues are part of each CDR3. Fields, in order: CDR3 protein, CDR3 DNA, J gene, clone size, V gene, CDR3 length, D gene. D genes are given only for firm matches. Not every row has a clone size; where given, it reads once, few, many or a size class.

CDR3: CASLSPLGTDTQYF
DNA: TGTGCCAGCCTCTCCCCCTTGGGTACGGATACGCAGTATTTT
J: TRBJ2-3
size: few
V: TRBV7-9
length: 14
D: -

CDR3: CASSWTVNYEQYF
DNA: TGTGCCAGCAGTTGGACAGTTAACTACGAGCAGTACTTC
J: TRBJ2-7
size: many
V: TRBV7-2
length: 13
D: -

CDR3: CASSPGKSGTSGGPLHF
DNA: TGTGCCAGCAGCCCCGGAAAAAGCGGGACATCTGGCGGACCCCTCCACTTT
J: TRBJ1-6
size: -
V: TRBV5-4
length: 17
D: -

CDR3: CASSSHRFNSYEQYF
DNA: TGTGCCAGCAGTTCCCACAGGTTTAACTCCTACGAGCAGTACTTC
J: TRBJ2-7
size: few
V: TRBV6-5
length: 15
D: -

CDR3: CASSSTSGGANIQYF
DNA: TGCGCCAGCAGCTCGACTAGCGGGGGGGCTAACATTCAGTACTTC
J: TRBJ2-4
size: -
V: TRBV5-1
length: 15
D: TRBD2

CDR3: CSAPGTSGGADIHEQYF
DNA: TGCAGTGCCCCTGGGACTAGCGGGGGGGCTGATATCCACGAGCAGTACTTC
J: TRBJ2-7
size: few
V: TRBV20-1
length: 17
D: TRBD2

CDR3: CASSFRTSGGGRGEQFF
DNA: TGTGCCAGCAGTTTTCGGACTAGCGGGGGCGGCCGAGGTGAGCAGTTCTTC
J: TRBJ2-1
size: few
V: TRBV6-5
length: 17
D: TRBD2

CDR3: CASSLSGGAGSGELFF
DNA: TGTGCCAGCAGCCTTAGCGGGGGCGCCGGGAGCGGGGAGCTGTTTTTT
J: TRBJ2-2
size: -
V: TRBV7-8
length: 16
D: TRBD2

CDR3: CASSWGGLRIGTEAFF
DNA: TGTGCCAGCAGTTGGGGGGGCCTTAGAATCGGCACTGAAGCTTTCTTT
J: TRBJ1-1
size: -
V: TRBV28
length: 16
D: -

CDR3: CASRGDRGRLEQFF
DNA: TGTGCCAGCAGGGGGGACAGGGGCCGTTTAGAGCAGTTCTTC
J: TRBJ2-1
size: few
V: TRBV28
length: 14
D: TRBD1

CDR3: CASSLGGITDTQYF
DNA: TGCGCCAGCAGCTTGGGAGGAATCACAGATACGCAGTATTTT
J: TRBJ2-3
size: many
V: TRBV5-1
length: 14
D: -

CDR3: CASSQDDLFDVLTF
DNA: TGCGCCAGCAGCCAAGATGACCTATTCGACGTCCTGACTTTC
J: TRBJ2-6
size: many
V: TRBV4-3
length: 14
D: -

CDR3: CTLVSVETQYF
DNA: TGCACCCTCGTTAGCGTGGAGACCCAGTACTTC
J: TRBJ2-5
size: many
V: TRBV20-1
length: 11
D: -

CDR3: CASSLGTTSYEQYF
DNA: TGTGCCAGCAGCTTAGGTACCACATCCTACGAGCAGTACTTC
J: TRBJ2-7
size: many
V: TRBV7-9
length: 14
D: -

CDR3: CSVGQVLSYNEQFF
DNA: TGCAGCGTTGGACAGGTCCTCTCCTACAATGAGCAGTTCTTC
J: TRBJ2-1
size: many
V: TRBV29-1
length: 14
D: -

CDR3: CASGTGANYGYTF
DNA: TGTGCCAGTGGGACAGGAGCTAACTATGGCTACACCTTC
J: TRBJ1-2
size: -
V: TRBV27
length: 13
D: TRBD1

CDR3: CAISESNGQGWEQFF
DNA: TGTGCCATCAGTGAGTCGAACGGTCAGGGCTGGGAGCAGTTCTTC
J: TRBJ2-1
size: many
V: TRBV10-3
length: 15
D: -

CDR3: CASSSLPANEQFF
DNA: TGTGCCAGCAGCTCCCTCCCCGCCAATGAGCAGTTCTTC
J: TRBJ2-1
size: -
V: TRBV9
length: 13
D: -

CDR3: CASSFGQNPSGANVLTF
DNA: TGTGCCAGCAGCTTCGGGCAGAATCCTTCTGGGGCCAACGTCCTGACTTTC
J: TRBJ2-6
size: -
V: TRBV5-4
length: 17
D: -

CDR3: CATSDPTGDEQYF
DNA: TGTGCCACCAGTGACCCGACAGGGGACGAGCAGTACTTC
J: TRBJ2-7
size: few
V: TRBV24-1
length: 13
D: TRBD1

CDR3: CASSLRGTTGGGELFF
DNA: TGTGCCAGCAGTCTCAGGGGAACCACCGGTGGCGGGGAGCTGTTTTTT
J: TRBJ2-2
size: -
V: TRBV12-3/TRBV12-4
length: 16
D: -

CDR3: CSAHVLGSYEQYF
DNA: TGCAGTGCTCATGTTCTAGGATCCTACGAGCAGTACTTC
J: TRBJ2-7
size: -
V: TRBV20-1
length: 13
D: -